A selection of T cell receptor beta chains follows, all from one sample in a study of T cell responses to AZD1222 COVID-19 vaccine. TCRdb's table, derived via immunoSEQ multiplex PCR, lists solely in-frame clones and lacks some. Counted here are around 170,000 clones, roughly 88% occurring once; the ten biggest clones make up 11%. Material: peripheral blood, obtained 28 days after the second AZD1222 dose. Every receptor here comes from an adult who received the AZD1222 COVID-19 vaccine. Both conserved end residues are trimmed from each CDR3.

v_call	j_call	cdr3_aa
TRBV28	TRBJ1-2	ASSLGYYGYT
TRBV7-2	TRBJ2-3	ASSSGQDTDTQY
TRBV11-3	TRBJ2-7	ASSGGVGEQY
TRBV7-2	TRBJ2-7	ASSLGSVGTGNWYEQY
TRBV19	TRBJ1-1	ASTQQTRTEAF
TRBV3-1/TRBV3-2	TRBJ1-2	ASRGDSQANYGYT
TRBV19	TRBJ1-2	ASSILVSGTNYGYT
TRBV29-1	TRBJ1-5	SAQTGGGQPQH
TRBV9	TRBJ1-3	ASSVVGAGNTIY
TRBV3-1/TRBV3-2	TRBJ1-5	ASSRDYSNQPQH